The 16 T cell receptor beta chains below all came from one sample that was sequenced in a study of CXCR3 chemokines and chemotherapy response in bladder cancer (dated by TCRdb to the early 2020s). The library was made by PCR. Sequencing took place on an Illumina HiSeq 2500. TCRdb handled the public reads itself, with Q25 trimming in fastp and clone calling in MiXCR, and kept productive beta chains. All rows with the same CDR3 protein become a single entry with the most common DNA and genes. The sample records over 8,500 distinct CDR3 sequences, under 30% of which are singletons. The ten largest clones represent 8.5% to 10% of the sample. This specimen was taken from a patient whose treatment included neoadjuvant chemotherapy. These receptors were collected from a human donor with bladder cancer that did not respond to neoadjuvant chemotherapy.

This clonotype occurred many times. The chain recombines TRBV30 with TRBJ1-5; D might be TRBD1 (5 bases). Germline V lookup: CDR1 GTSNPN, CDR2 SVGIG (reference sequence). Trimming pared 5 bases from V and 1 base from J, leaving 9 bases between. CDR3 length: 13 residues. CDR3 sequence: CAWQGNSNQPQHF. In DNA form, the CDR3 reads TGTGCCTGGCAGGGTAACAGCAATCAGCCCCAGCATTTT.

This clonotype has ten or more counts. The rearrangement joins TRBV12-3 or TRBV12-4 to TRBJ2-5; D not resolved. V lost 0 bases, J lost 5 bases, and 19 bases lay in between. The CDR3 length is 17 residues. The CDR3 is CASSLAVLGNPLETQYF. CDR3 coding DNA: TGTGCCAGCAGTTTAGCCGTCTTGGGGAACCCACTGGAGACCCAGTACTTC.

The sample holds many counts of this clonotype. The chain employs TRBV27 and TRBJ2-4, with 8 bases matching TRBD2. With 7 bases clipped from V and 0 bases from J, the junction kept 14 bases outside the gene matches. The CDR3 covers 18 residues. Germline CDR1 is MNHEY and CDR2 is SMNVEV (reference sequence). For the CDR3, the DNA is TGTGCCAGCATCCGCCCGCGGGGGGCCTCCCTAGCCAAAAACATTCAGTACTTC. It yields the protein CASIRPRGASLAKNIQYF.

In this sample, this clonotype is medium-sized. The chain carries TRBV18 and TRBJ2-4, with TRBD1 identical over 7 bases. The CDR3 has 13 residues. The V and J ends lost 2 bases and 6 bases, in that order; junction bases with no gene match: 1. Per germline, CDR1 KGHSH and CDR2 LQKENI. The CDR3 DNA reads as TGTGCCAGCTCACCAAACAGGGGAAACATTCAGTACTTC. It is translated as CASSPNRGNIQYF. Combining the CDR3 with reference TRBV18 and TRBJ2-4 gives the whole variable domain NAGVMQNPRHLVRRRGQEARLRCSPMKGHSHVYWYRQLPEEGLKFMVYLQKENIIDESGMPKERFSAEFPKEGPSILRIQQVVRGDSAAYFCASSPNRGNIQYFGAGTRLSVL.

This clonotype showed up many times. This chain connects TRBV20-1 to TRBJ1-6; the D gene is possibly TRBD1 (6 bases). The CDR3 extends over 16 amino acids. Germline loops: CDR1 DFQATT, CDR2 SNEGSKA (reference sequence). Trimming cost V 0 bases and J 3 bases, with 12 bases left between them. CDR3 DNA: TGCAGTGCTAGAGATAGAAGAGGGGGCTATAATTCACCCCTCCACTTT. Its translation is CSARDRRGGYNSPLHF.

This clonotype is deemed medium-sized (0.01 to 0.1%). V usage is TRBV7-2 and J usage is TRBJ2-1, with D perhaps matching TRBD2 (6 bases). The CDR3 sequence is 13 residues long. Between the trimmed V and J ends, which lost 5 bases and 6 bases, there was a span of 11 bases. From germline, CDR1 is SGHTA and CDR2 FQGNSA. The DNA for the CDR3 is TGTGCCAGCAGCCAACTAGCAATCAATGAGCAGTTCTTC. This gives the protein CASSQLAINEQFF.

V usage is TRBV7-2 and J usage is TRBJ1-2; 7 nucleotides align to TRBD1. Per the germline V gene, CDR1 is SGHTA and CDR2 is FQGNSA. The CDR3 has 13 amino acids. V was pared by 5 bases and J by 8 bases, with 8 bases of the junction left unmatched. DNA for the CDR3: TGTGCCAGCAGCCGCAGGGGGGCGGGGGGCTACACCTTC. It codes for CASSRRGAGGYTF.

In the case of this clonotype: A read error is likely here: a far larger clone is one base away. For the CDR3, the DNA is TGTGCCAGCAGCTTAGCGGGAGCCAAAAACATTCAGTTCTTC. It yields the protein CASSLAGAKNIQFF. V and J are TRBV7-2 and TRBJ2-1; perhaps TRBD2 as D (5 bases). The ends were cut back, 0 bases at V and 13 bases at J, with 16 bases in the middle. The CDR3 spans 14 residues. Per the germline V gene, CDR1 is SGHTA and CDR2 is FQGNSA.

This clonotype was observed many times. The chain uses TRBV20-1 and TRBJ2-3; 15 bases fit TRBD2. Germline lookup yields CDR1 DFQATT and CDR2 SNEGSKA (reference sequence). CDR3 length equals 17 residues. V gave up 0 bases and J gave up 4 bases; unmatched junction bases: 5. CDR3 nucleotide sequence: TGCAGTGCTAGAGAAGACGGACTAGCGGGGGGGGCAGATACGCAGTATTTT. This encodes CSAREDGLAGGADTQYF.

This clonotype is labeled medium-sized (0.01 to 0.1%). This chain uses TRBV6-5 with TRBJ1-6, with TRBD1 matching 7 bases. CDR1 and CDR2 (germline): MNHEY, SVGAGI. V dropped 6 bases and J dropped 12; count of bases not matched to a gene: 8. This CDR3 has 13 amino acids. CDR3 bases: TGTGCCAGCAGCGACTTAGGGGGCGGACCCCTCCACTTT. Translated, it gives CASSDLGGGPLHF.

By share, this clonotype counts as medium-sized. The chain employs TRBV10-3 and TRBJ1-1, with D hard to call. The CDR3 runs to 12 residues. Germline-derived CDR1 and CDR2 are ENHRY and SYGVKD. V lost 6 bases and J lost 1, with 6 bases in between. As DNA, the CDR3 is TGTGCCATCAGAGGACCGAACACTGAAGCTTTCTTT. Translated: CAIRGPNTEAFF.

The table lists this clonotype with many counts. The rearrangement links TRBV30 to TRBJ2-5; 7 nucleotides agree with TRBD2. From germline, CDR1 is GTSNPN and CDR2 SVGIG (reference sequence). This CDR3 contains 10 residues. DNA for the CDR3: TGTTCCGGGGGGTCAGAGACCCAGTACTTC. It yields the protein CSGGSETQYF. Full variable domain (rest looked up from reference TRBV30 and TRBJ2-5): SQTIHQWPATLVQPVGSPLSLECTVEGTSNPNLYWYRQAAGRGLQLLFYSVGIGQISSEVPQNLSASRPQDRQFILSSKKLLLSDSGFYLCSGGSETQYFGPGTRLLVL.

This clonotype is medium-sized (0.01 to 0.1%). J is TRBJ2-5 and V is TRBV6-2 or TRBV6-3, with TRBD2 matching 7 bases. With V trimmed by 6 bases and J by 2 bases, 6 bases remained unmatched. The CDR3 has 14 amino acids. In germline, CDR1 is MNHEY, CDR2 SVGEGT. CDR3 nucleotide sequence: TGTGCCAGCAGCCGACTAGCAGTTCAAGAGACCCAGTACTTC. It is translated as CASSRLAVQETQYF.

The chain recombines TRBV20-1 with TRBJ2-7, with TRBD2 matching over 10 bases. Germline V gives CDR1 DFQATT, CDR2 SNEGSKA (reference sequence). V shed 5 bases, J shed 0 bases, and the junction held 7 bases outside the gene matches. CDR3 size: 15 residues. The CDR3 loop is CSAAPSSGGSYEQYF. The CDR3 bases are TGCAGTGCTGCGCCCTCTAGCGGGGGCTCCTACGAGCAGTACTTC.

This clonotype came up many times. The chain joins TRBV30 to TRBJ2-2; TRBD2 is a possible D gene (6 bases). Germline V gene lookup returns CDR1 GTSNPN and CDR2 SVGIG (reference sequence). This CDR3 has 13 residues. V was pared by 7 bases and J by 4 bases, with 13 bases between. CDR3 DNA sequence: TGTGCCTCATCGGGAGAACGCACCGGGGAGCTGTTTTTT. Translated, it gives CASSGERTGELFF.

Judged by abundance, this clonotype is medium-sized. The chain uses TRBV30 and TRBJ1-6, with D perhaps matching TRBD1 (6 bases). Germline CDR1 GTSNPN, CDR2 SVGIG (reference sequence). CDR3 length: 13 residues. The V gene lost 3 bases and the J gene lost 11 bases, with 14 bases spanning the gap. This chain's CDR3 is CAWSGQSKTPLHF. The CDR3 nucleotides are TGTGCCTGGAGCGGACAGAGTAAGACACCCCTCCACTTT.